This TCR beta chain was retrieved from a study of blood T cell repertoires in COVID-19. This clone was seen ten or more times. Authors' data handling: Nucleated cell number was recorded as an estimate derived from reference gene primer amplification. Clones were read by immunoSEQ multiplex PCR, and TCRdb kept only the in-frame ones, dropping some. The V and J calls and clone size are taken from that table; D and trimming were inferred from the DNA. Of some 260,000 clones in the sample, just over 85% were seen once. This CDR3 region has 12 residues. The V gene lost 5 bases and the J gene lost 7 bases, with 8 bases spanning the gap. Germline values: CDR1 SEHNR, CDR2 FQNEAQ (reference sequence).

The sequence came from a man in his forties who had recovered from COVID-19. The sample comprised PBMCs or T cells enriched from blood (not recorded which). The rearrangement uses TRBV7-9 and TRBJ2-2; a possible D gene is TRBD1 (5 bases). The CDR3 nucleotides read TGTGCCAGCAGCCAGACAGTCGGGGAGCTGTTTTTT. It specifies CASSQTVGELFF.